Shown below are 4 T cell receptor beta chains from a single sample sequenced in a study of T cells in Graves' hyperthyroidism and ophthalmopathy (dated by TCRdb to the late 2010s). Library creation used multiplex PCR. TCRdb lists the instrument as Illumina HiSeq 2000. TCR beta CDR3 regions were amplified from RNA transcripts. The TCR CDR3 was subjected to a first round of RT-PCR using the HTBI primer set and the Qiagen OneStep RT-PCR kit. TCRdb redid the processing of the public reads, applying fastp at Q25 and MiXCR, and retained in-frame beta chains. Rows with a matching CDR3 protein are joined into one entry that keeps the most common DNA and genes. Counted in this sample were about 420,000 distinct CDR3 sequences; less than 20% of them appeared once. The top ten hold around 7.7% of the sample. The specimen sequenced was blood. These receptors were collected from a woman younger than 30 with Graves' hyperthyroidism.

This clonotype has just a few counts. The V and J genes are TRBV27 and TRBJ2-2, with TRBD1 as a possible D gene (5 bases). Germline values: CDR1 MNHEY, CDR2 SMNVEV (reference sequence). The CDR3 loop spans 16 amino acids. V was cut by 2 bases and J by 4 bases, with 14 bases left in between. CDR3 in DNA: TGTGCCAGCAGTTTAAAGCAGGGTGCGAGCACCGGGGAGCTGTTTTTT. Amino acids: CASSLKQGASTGELFF.

This clonotype has ten or more counts. CDR3 nucleotide sequence: TGTGCCAGCAGTGCGGGGATAGGGACCATATATTTT. Encoded protein: CASSAGIGTIYF. The chain couples TRBV2 to TRBJ1-3, with D hard to call. The CDR3 spans 12 residues. Germline V gives CDR1 SNHLY, CDR2 FYNNEI. V lost 4 bases and J lost 10, with 11 bases in between. Drawing the rest from reference TRBV2 and TRBJ1-3, the complete variable domain is EPEVTQTPSHQVTQMGQEVILRCVPISNHLYFYWYRQILGQKVEFLVSFYNNEISEKSEIFDDQFSVERPDGSNFTLKIRSTKLEDSAMYFCASSAGIGTIYFGEGSWLTVV.

This clonotype has a count of ten or more. The CDR3 DNA follows: TGTGCCATCAGTGATAAGGGGATAGAGACAGATACGCAGTATTTT. Encoded protein: CAISDKGIETDTQYF. The chain employs TRBV10-3 and TRBJ2-3; TRBD1 is a possible D gene (5 bases). The germline gives CDR1 ENHRY, CDR2 SYGVKD. The V gene lost 3 bases and the J gene lost 3 bases, with 13 bases spanning the gap. The CDR3 is made up of 15 amino acids.

Many counts were recorded for this clonotype. The chain is built from TRBV2 and TRBJ1-2; perhaps TRBD1 as D (5 bases). With 4 bases removed from V and 7 bases from J, the gap between germline ends came to 10 bases. The CDR3 has 12 residues. The V gene's germline CDR1 is SNHLY and CDR2 FYNNEI. CDR3 sequence: CASSAGTRGYTF. CDR3 nucleotide sequence: TGTGCCAGCAGTGCAGGGACGCGTGGCTACACCTTC.